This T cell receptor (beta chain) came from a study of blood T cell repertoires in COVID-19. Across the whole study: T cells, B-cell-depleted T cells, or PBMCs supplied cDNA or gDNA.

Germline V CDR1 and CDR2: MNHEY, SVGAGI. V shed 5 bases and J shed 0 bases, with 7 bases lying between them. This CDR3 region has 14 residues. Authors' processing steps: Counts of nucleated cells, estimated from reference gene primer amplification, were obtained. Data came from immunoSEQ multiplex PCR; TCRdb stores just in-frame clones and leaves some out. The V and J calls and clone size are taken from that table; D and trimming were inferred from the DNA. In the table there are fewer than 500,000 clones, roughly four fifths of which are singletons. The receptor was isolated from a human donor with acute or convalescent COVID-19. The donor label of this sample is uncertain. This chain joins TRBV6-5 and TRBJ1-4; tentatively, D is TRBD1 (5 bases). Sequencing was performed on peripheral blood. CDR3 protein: CASSLQATNEKLFF. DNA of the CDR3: TGTGCCAGCAGTCTACAGGCAACTAATGAAAAACTGTTTTTT.